These 28 T cell receptor beta chains share one sample of origin, sequenced in a study of CD8 T cells in ankylosing spondylitis. TCRdb re-called the 5' RACE reads through MiXCR, storing one row per CDR3 protein. The table records 85,000 to 90,000 distinct CDR3 sequences, roughly 30% of them present only once. The sequenced sample consisted of blood, either unsorted or a sorted T cell fraction (not recorded which). These receptor sequences come from a male donor with ankylosing spondylitis or in good health (not recorded which).

This clonotype was found a few times. This chain connects TRBV20-1 to TRBJ2-5, with D possibly being TRBD1 or TRBD2 (6 bases each). The CDR3 runs to 15 residues. CDR1 is DFQATT and CDR2 is SNEGSKA in the germline V gene (reference sequence). V dropped 4 bases and J dropped 5 bases, with 20 bases sitting between them. The CDR3 sequence is CSATLGGGYGETQYF. The CDR3 bases are TGCAGTGCTACCCTCGGAGGGGGGTACGGCGAGACCCAGTACTTC.

The rearrangement links TRBV5-1 to TRBJ1-1, with TRBD1 as a possible D gene (6 bases). V was trimmed by 4 bases and J by 3 bases, leaving 16 bases between them. CDR3 length equals 15 residues. CDR1 is SGHRS and CDR2 is YFSETQ in the germline V gene. The CDR3 DNA sequence: TGCGCCAGCAGCCTGGGGGGGGCGGGGGACACTGAAGCTTTCTTT. Translated: CASSLGGAGDTEAFF.

This clonotype was recorded a few times. For the CDR3, the DNA is TGTGCCAGCAGCTCCAGCGGGGGCGCTTACAATGAGCAGTTCTTC. Protein product: CASSSSGGAYNEQFF. The chain carries TRBV7-7 and TRBJ2-1, with 8 nucleotides matching TRBD2. The V gene's germline CDR1 is SSHAT and CDR2 FNYEAQ (reference sequence). The CDR3 is 15 amino acids. With 4 bases clipped from V and 4 bases from J, the junction kept 6 bases outside the gene matches.

V usage is TRBV5-1 and J usage is TRBJ1-3; D is possibly TRBD1 (5 bases). Trimming pared 3 bases from V and 2 bases from J, leaving 12 bases between. CDR3 length: 15 amino acids. Germline values: CDR1 SGHRS, CDR2 YFSETQ. CDR3 nucleotides: TGCGCCAGCAGCTCTGCCGGGGCGCCTGGAAACACCATATATTTT. This codes for CASSSAGAPGNTIYF.

This clonotype was counted only a few times. V and J are TRBV5-1 and TRBJ2-3; D possibly corresponds to TRBD2 (5 bases). Germline V CDR1 and CDR2: SGHRS, YFSETQ. V gave up 6 bases and J gave up 2 bases, with 13 bases separating them. The CDR3 length is 14 residues. The CDR3 DNA reads as TGCGCCAGCACCACAACCGGGGTCACAGATACGCAGTATTTT. Translated: CASTTTGVTDTQYF.

This clonotype was picked up a small number of times. The chain links TRBV5-1 to TRBJ1-4; 9 positions match TRBD1. CDR1 SGHRS and CDR2 YFSETQ come from the germline V gene. Germline trimming cut 1 base from V and 6 bases from J; bases unmatched to any gene: 7. The length of the CDR3 is 16 residues. The CDR3 DNA is TGCGCCAGCAGCTTGAGAACCGGGACAGGGCATGAAAAACTGTTTTTT. This codes for CASSLRTGTGHEKLFF.

This chain links TRBV5-1 with TRBJ2-1; a possible D gene is TRBD2 (6 bases). The germline gives CDR1 SGHRS, CDR2 YFSETQ. V lost 0 bases, J lost 12 bases, and 10 bases lay in between. The CDR3 is 12 amino acids. CDR3 DNA: TGCGCCAGCAGCTTGGAGGTGGGGGGGCAGTTCTTC. Translation gives CASSLEVGGQFF.

The V and J genes are TRBV20-1 and TRBJ2-3; perhaps D is TRBD1 or TRBD2 (5 bases each). The CDR3 is made up of 16 amino acids. CDR1 is DFQATT, CDR2 SNEGSKA, per germline (reference sequence). Trimming stripped 0 bases from V and 4 bases from J, with 17 bases between. CDR3 region: CSARDQWGYGADTQYF. Written as DNA, the CDR3 is TGCAGTGCTAGAGATCAATGGGGGTATGGGGCAGATACGCAGTATTTT.

This clonotype showed up just a few times. This sequence joins TRBV7-6 and TRBJ2-1, with 13 bases identical to TRBD2. V trimming: 4 bases; J trimming: 5 bases; junction bases outside the gene matches: 14. Germline CDR1 SGHVS, CDR2 FNYEAQ. The CDR3 length is 19 residues. The CDR3 DNA sequence: TGTGCCAGCAGCTCCCGACCCCTGCGGACTAGCGGGGGAGACAATGAGCAGTTCTTC. Its translation: CASSSRPLRTSGGDNEQFF. Full variable domain (outside the CDR3, taken from reference TRBV7-6 and TRBJ2-1): GAGVSQSPRYKVTKRGQDVALRCDPISGHVSLYWYRQALGQGPEFLTYFNYEAQQDKSGLPNDRFSAERPEGSISTLTIQRTEQRDSAMYRCASSSRPLRTSGGDNEQFFGPGTRLTVL.

The V call is TRBV20-1, the J call TRBJ1-1, with D uncertain. Germline V gives CDR1 DFQATT, CDR2 SNEGSKA (reference sequence). The CDR3 runs 13 residues. With 5 bases removed from V and 1 base from J, the gap between germline ends came to 11 bases. CDR3 nucleotide sequence: TGCAGTGCTCCCCGGACCTCGAACACTGAAGCTTTCTTT. As protein: CSAPRTSNTEAFF.

This clonotype showed up just a few times. This sequence joins TRBV7-2 and TRBJ2-2; D not resolved. Trimming stripped 1 base from V and 5 bases from J, with 8 bases between. The germline V gene encodes CDR1 SGHTA and CDR2 FQGNSA. The CDR3 is 14 residues long. The CDR3, as DNA: TGTGCCAGCAGCTTAGTGCAGTCTACCGGGGAGCTGTTTTTT. This gives the protein CASSLVQSTGELFF.

This clonotype was observed a few times. V gene TRBV11-2 combines with J gene TRBJ2-3; D gene unclear. There are 15 residues in the CDR3. The V gene's germline CDR1 is SGHAT and CDR2 FQNNGV. V was cut by 3 bases and J by 5 bases, with 15 bases left in between. CDR3: CASSLDGKREDTQYF. The CDR3 bases are TGTGCCAGCAGCTTGGACGGCAAAAGGGAAGATACGCAGTATTTT.

The chain is built from TRBV12-3 or TRBV12-4 and TRBJ1-2, with a tentative D call TRBD1 (5 bases). This CDR3 has 17 residues. Trimming took 3 bases from V and 2 from J, leaving 19 bases between them. The CDR3 here is CASSFPFGAGRNYGYTF. CDR3 coding DNA: TGTGCCAGCAGTTTTCCATTTGGGGCAGGGCGGAACTATGGCTACACCTTC.

The table lists this clonotype with a few counts. The rearrangement links TRBV29-1 to TRBJ2-2; TRBD2 is a possible D gene (6 bases). Germline CDR1 and CDR2: SQVTM and ANQGSEA. The V end was cut by 7 bases, the J end by 0 bases, with 12 bases between. This CDR3 is 14 amino acids long. In DNA form, the CDR3 reads TGCAGCGCCGCCCCGGGGGCGAACACCGGGGAGCTGTTTTTT. Its translation is CSAAPGANTGELFF.

The CDR3 region has the DNA TGTGCCAGCAGTCGGGACGAACTCGCATCTGAAGCTTTCTTT. Its translation: CASSRDELASEAFF. This chain links TRBV12-3 or TRBV12-4 with TRBJ1-1, with a tentative D call TRBD1 (5 bases). The CDR3 is 14 amino acids. The V gene lost 5 bases and the J gene lost 6 bases, with 16 bases spanning the gap.

This chain uses TRBV5-1 with TRBJ1-2, with D perhaps matching TRBD1 (5 bases). CDR1 is SGHRS and CDR2 is YFSETQ in the germline V gene. V gave up 7 bases and J gave up 5 bases, with 27 bases separating them. The CDR3 contains 17 residues. Here the CDR3 reads CASRFPSGASLRYGYTF. The CDR3 coding sequence is TGCGCCAGCCGTTTCCCTTCCGGGGCGAGTCTTCGGTATGGCTACACCTTC.

The chain uses TRBV20-1 and TRBJ1-2, with 9 bases that match TRBD1. V trimming: 3 bases; J trimming: 5 bases; junction bases outside the gene matches: 7. This CDR3 contains 14 residues. CDR1 and CDR2 from the germline V gene are DFQATT and SNEGSKA (reference sequence). The CDR3 spells CSASETGGAYGYTF. The DNA for the CDR3 is TGCAGTGCTAGCGAAACAGGGGGCGCTTATGGCTACACCTTC.

This clonotype was detected only a few times. The chain joins TRBV20-1 to TRBJ2-7, with TRBD2 matching over 8 bases. The CDR3 has 15 residues. Germline V gene data show CDR1 as DFQATT and CDR2 as SNEGSKA (reference sequence). V was clipped by 0 bases and J by 2 bases; unmatched bases: 6. The chain's CDR3 is CSAREAAGGTYEQYF. The CDR3 DNA follows: TGCAGTGCTAGAGAAGCCGCGGGGGGAACCTACGAGCAGTACTTC.

The J gene is TRBJ1-2, the V gene TRBV20-1; TRBD1 matches 8 bases. CDR3 size: 16 residues. In germline, CDR1 is DFQATT, CDR2 SNEGSKA (reference sequence). The V gene end was trimmed by 0 bases and the J gene end by 0 bases; junction bases not matched to a gene: 6. The CDR3: CSARDGTGWANYGYTF. DNA of the CDR3: TGCAGTGCTAGAGACGGGACAGGCTGGGCTAACTATGGCTACACCTTC.

This clonotype was observed a handful of times. This sequence joins TRBV5-1 and TRBJ1-1, with D perhaps TRBD1 (6 bases). Germline-derived CDR1 and CDR2 are SGHRS and YFSETQ. The CDR3 covers 16 residues. With 1 base removed from V and 1 base from J, the gap between germline ends came to 14 bases. CDR3 region: CASSLSWAQGNTEAFF. In nucleotides, the CDR3 is TGCGCCAGCAGCTTGAGTTGGGCACAGGGGAACACTGAAGCTTTCTTT.

This chain uses TRBV7-9 with TRBJ1-4, with D tentatively TRBD1 (6 bases). The CDR3 has 15 residues. CDR1 SEHNR and CDR2 FQNEAQ come from the germline V gene (reference sequence). The V gene lost 4 bases and the J gene lost 4 bases, with 13 bases spanning the gap. The CDR3 coding sequence is TGTGCCAGCAGCTACGGACAGCCTATTAATGAAAAACTGTTTTTT. The encoded protein is CASSYGQPINEKLFF.

A few counts support this clonotype. The chain couples TRBV9 to TRBJ2-3; D is ambiguous. Germline loops: CDR1 SGDLS, CDR2 YYNGEE. The CDR3 loop spans 11 amino acids. The V end was cut by 3 bases, the J end by 4 bases, with 3 bases between. The CDR3 DNA reads as TGTGCCAGCAGCGACGCAGATACGCAGTATTTT. Encoded protein: CASSDADTQYF.

This clonotype was seen a handful of times. The chain couples TRBV10-3 to TRBJ2-2, with 7 bases matching TRBD1. V was pared by 4 bases and J by 0 bases, with 2 bases of the junction left unmatched. CDR3 size: 15 residues. CDR1 and CDR2 (germline): ENHRY, SYGVKD. The chain's CDR3 is CAISAGTANTGELFF. Here the CDR3 DNA reads TGTGCCATCAGTGCCGGGACAGCGAACACCGGGGAGCTGTTTTTT.

The chain recombines TRBV20-1 with TRBJ2-3, with 10 bases identical to TRBD2. V was clipped by 0 bases and J by 3 bases; unmatched bases: 9. Germline CDR1 reads DFQATT; CDR2 reads SNEGSKA (reference sequence). The CDR3 sequence is 17 residues long. The CDR3, as DNA: TGCAGTGCTAGAGATGGAACTAGCGGGGTGTGGACAGATACGCAGTATTTT. Translation: CSARDGTSGVWTDTQYF.

This rearrangement joins TRBV20-1 to TRBJ1-1; D gene uncertain. CDR1 and CDR2 from the germline V gene are DFQATT and SNEGSKA (reference sequence). V lost 0 bases, J lost 1 base, and 6 bases lay in between. The length of the CDR3 is 13 residues. The CDR3 loop is CSARDPENTEAFF. The CDR3 nucleotides are TGCAGTGCTAGAGATCCGGAGAACACTGAAGCTTTCTTT.

The genes are TRBV5-1 and TRBJ1-5; 7 bases are a match to TRBD1. V lost 0 bases to trimming and J lost 4 bases; unmatched junction nucleotides: 4. The CDR3 totals 15 residues. Germline-derived CDR1 and CDR2 are SGHRS and YFSETQ. CDR3 DNA sequence: TGCGCCAGCAGCTTGGCAGGGGACAGAAATCAGCCCCAGCATTTT. Translation: CASSLAGDRNQPQHF.

The chain uses TRBV7-9 and TRBJ1-2; D is ambiguous. The germline gives CDR1 SEHNR, CDR2 FQNEAQ (reference sequence). The V and J ends lost 1 base and 3 bases respectively, with 12 bases between them. The CDR3 has 15 residues. CDR3 nucleotides: TGTGCCAGCAGCTTAGTGTTGCAGGAACACTATGGCTACACCTTC. It specifies CASSLVLQEHYGYTF. Drawing the rest from reference TRBV7-9 and TRBJ1-2, the complete variable domain is DTGVSQNPRHKITKRGQNVTFRCDPISEHNRLYWYRQTLGQGPEFLTYFQNEAQLEKSRLLSDRFSAERPKGSFSTLEIQRTEQGDSAMYLCASSLVLQEHYGYTFGSGTRLTVV.

CDR3 amino acids: CASSLDPQGSYGYTF. CDR3 DNA sequence: TGTGCCAGCAGCTTGGATCCCCAGGGTAGTTATGGCTACACCTTC. The chain carries TRBV5-6 and TRBJ1-2; D perhaps matches TRBD1 (5 bases). CDR3 size: 15 residues. V lost 0 bases and J lost 5, with 14 bases in between. CDR1 and CDR2 (germline): SGHDT, YYEEEE.